This T cell receptor (beta chain) was sequenced for a study of CD8+ T cells in alopecia areata. The study, taken as a whole, reports: Researchers report lesional scalp, most notably alopecia totalis/universalis, outstripped normal scalp in clonality.

In regard to this clone: Antigen specificity is unknown.

Stated treatment: oral pan-JAK inhibitor, 5-10 mg twice daily. Extraction of RNA preceded its reverse transcription into cDNA, which served as the sequencing template. Measured with immunoSEQ multiplex PCR; TCRdb has only the in-frame clones, and not every one. The data contain 150,000 to 200,000 clones, around 59% of them seen just once; the ten biggest clones take up around 14%. The J segment lost 9 bases and the V segment lost 4 bases, leaving 13 bases of the junction unmatched. From germline, CDR1 is SGHDT and CDR2 YYEEEE. The length of the CDR3 is 16 residues. This chain links TRBV5-6 with TRBJ2-1; TRBD1 matches at 10 bases. Sequenced here: CD4+ T cells sorted from blood, sampled at week 24, from a patient treated with tofacitinib. The clonotype comes from a human donor with alopecia areata. The CDR3 spells CASSITSGQGIGEQFF. CDR3 coding DNA: TGTGCCAGCAGCATCACATCGGGACAGGGGATCGGTGAGCAGTTCTTC. The full variable domain, in which reference TRBV5-6 and TRBJ2-1 provide the parts outside the CDR3, is DAGVTQSPTHLIKTRGQQVTLRCSPKSGHDTVSWYQQALGQGPQFIFQYYEEEERQRGNFPDRFSGHQFPNYSSELNVNALLLGDSALYLCASSITSGQGIGEQFFGPGTRLTVL.